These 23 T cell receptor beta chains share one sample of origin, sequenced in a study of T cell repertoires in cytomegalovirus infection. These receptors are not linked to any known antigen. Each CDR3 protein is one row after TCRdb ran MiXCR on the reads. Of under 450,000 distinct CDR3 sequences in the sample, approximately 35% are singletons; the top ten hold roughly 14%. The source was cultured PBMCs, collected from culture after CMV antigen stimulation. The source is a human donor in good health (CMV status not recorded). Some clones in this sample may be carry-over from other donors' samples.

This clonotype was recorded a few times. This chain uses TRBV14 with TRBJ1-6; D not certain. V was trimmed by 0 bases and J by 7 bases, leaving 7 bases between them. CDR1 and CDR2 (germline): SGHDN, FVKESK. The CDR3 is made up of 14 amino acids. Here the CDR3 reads CASSQDMANSPLHF. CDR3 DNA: TGTGCCAGCAGCCAAGACATGGCCAATTCACCCCTCCACTTT.

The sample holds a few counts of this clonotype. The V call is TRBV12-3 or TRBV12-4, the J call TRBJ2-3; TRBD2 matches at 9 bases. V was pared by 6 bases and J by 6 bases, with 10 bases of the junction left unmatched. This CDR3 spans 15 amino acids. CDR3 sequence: CASSLAGGPKDTQYF. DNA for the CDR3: TGTGCCAGCAGCCTCGCGGGGGGGCCTAAGGATACGCAGTATTTT.

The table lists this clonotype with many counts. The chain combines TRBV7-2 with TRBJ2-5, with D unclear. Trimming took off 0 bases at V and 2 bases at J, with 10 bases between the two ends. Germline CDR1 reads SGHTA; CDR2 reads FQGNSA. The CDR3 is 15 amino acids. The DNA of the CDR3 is TGTGCCAGCAGCTTAGCGGGATTTGGGCAAGAGACCCAGTACTTC. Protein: CASSLAGFGQETQYF.

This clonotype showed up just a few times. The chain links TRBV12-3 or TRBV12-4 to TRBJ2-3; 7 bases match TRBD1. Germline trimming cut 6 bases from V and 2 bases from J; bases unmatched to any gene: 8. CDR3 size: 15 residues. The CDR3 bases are TGTGCCAGCAGAACCTGGACAGGAGTCACAGATACGCAGTATTTT. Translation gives CASRTWTGVTDTQYF.

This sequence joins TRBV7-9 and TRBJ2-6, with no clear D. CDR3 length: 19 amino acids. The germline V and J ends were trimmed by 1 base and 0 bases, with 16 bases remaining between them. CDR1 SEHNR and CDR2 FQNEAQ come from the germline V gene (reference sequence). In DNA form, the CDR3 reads TGTGCCAGCAGCTTAGGAGGAAGTAGCCGTCGCTCTGGGGCCAACGTCCTGACTTTC. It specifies CASSLGGSSRRSGANVLTF. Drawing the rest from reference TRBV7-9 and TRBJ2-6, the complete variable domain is DTGVSQNPRHKITKRGQNVTFRCDPISEHNRLYWYRQTLGQGPEFLTYFQNEAQLEKSRLLSDRFSAERPKGSFSTLEIQRTEQGDSAMYLCASSLGGSSRRSGANVLTFGAGSRLTVL.

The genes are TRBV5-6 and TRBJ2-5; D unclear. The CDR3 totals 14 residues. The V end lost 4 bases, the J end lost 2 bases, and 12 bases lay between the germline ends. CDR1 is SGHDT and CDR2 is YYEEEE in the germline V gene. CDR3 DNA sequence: TGTGCCAGCAGCCCCCCCATTTCACAAGAGACCCAGTACTTC. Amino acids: CASSPPISQETQYF. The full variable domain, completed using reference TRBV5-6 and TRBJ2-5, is DAGVTQSPTHLIKTRGQQVTLRCSPKSGHDTVSWYQQALGQGPQFIFQYYEEEERQRGNFPDRFSGHQFPNYSSELNVNALLLGDSALYLCASSPPISQETQYFGPGTRLLVL.

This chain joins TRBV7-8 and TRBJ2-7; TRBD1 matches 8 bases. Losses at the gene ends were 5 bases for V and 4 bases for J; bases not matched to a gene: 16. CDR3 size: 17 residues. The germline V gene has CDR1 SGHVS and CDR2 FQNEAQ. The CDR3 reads CASSPTGQGNLLYEQYV. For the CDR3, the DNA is TGTGCCAGCAGCCCAACCGGACAGGGTAACCTCTTGTACGAGCAGTACGTC.

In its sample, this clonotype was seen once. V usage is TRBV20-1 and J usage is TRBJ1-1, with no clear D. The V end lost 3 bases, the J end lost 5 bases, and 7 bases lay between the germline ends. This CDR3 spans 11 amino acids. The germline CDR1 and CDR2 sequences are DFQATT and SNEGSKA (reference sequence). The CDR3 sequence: CSARGGTEAFF. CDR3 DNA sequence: TGCAGTGCTAGGGGAGGGACTGAAGCTTTCTTT.

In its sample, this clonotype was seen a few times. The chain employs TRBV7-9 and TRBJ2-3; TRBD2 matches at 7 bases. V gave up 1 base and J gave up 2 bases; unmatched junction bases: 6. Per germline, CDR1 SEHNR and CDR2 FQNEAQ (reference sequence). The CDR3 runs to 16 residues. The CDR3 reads CASSLEAGTSTDTQYF. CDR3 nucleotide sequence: TGTGCCAGCAGCTTAGAAGCGGGGACTTCCACAGATACGCAGTATTTT.

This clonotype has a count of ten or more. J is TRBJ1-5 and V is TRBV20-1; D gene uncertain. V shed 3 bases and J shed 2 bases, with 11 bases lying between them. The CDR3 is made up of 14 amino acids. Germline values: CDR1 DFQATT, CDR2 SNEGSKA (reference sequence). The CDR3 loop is CSASTQPRNQPQHF. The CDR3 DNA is TGCAGTGCTAGCACACAGCCCCGCAATCAGCCCCAGCATTTT.

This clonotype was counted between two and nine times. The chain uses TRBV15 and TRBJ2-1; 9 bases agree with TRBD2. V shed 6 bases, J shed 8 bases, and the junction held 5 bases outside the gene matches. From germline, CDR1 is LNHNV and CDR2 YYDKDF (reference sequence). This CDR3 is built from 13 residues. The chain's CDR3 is CATRSSGRDEQFF. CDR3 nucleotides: TGTGCCACCAGGAGTAGCGGGAGAGATGAGCAGTTCTTC.

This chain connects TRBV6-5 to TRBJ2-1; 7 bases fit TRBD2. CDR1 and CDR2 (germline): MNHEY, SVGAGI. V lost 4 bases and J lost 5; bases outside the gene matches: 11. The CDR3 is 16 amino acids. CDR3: CASSFLSGIWNNEQFF. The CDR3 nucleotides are TGTGCCAGCAGTTTTCTCAGCGGGATTTGGAACAATGAGCAGTTCTTC.

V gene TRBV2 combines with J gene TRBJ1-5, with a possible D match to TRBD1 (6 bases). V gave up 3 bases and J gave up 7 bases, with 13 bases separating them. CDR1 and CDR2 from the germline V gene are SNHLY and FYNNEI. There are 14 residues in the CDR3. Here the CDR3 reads CASSDDRSFQPQHF. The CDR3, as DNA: TGTGCCAGCAGTGATGACAGGAGCTTCCAGCCCCAGCATTTT.

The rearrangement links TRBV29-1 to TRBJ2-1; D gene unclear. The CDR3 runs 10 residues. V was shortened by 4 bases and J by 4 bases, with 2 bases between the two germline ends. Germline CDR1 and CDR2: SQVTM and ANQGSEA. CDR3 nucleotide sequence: TGCAGCGTTGCTTACAATGAGCAGTTCTTC. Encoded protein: CSVAYNEQFF.

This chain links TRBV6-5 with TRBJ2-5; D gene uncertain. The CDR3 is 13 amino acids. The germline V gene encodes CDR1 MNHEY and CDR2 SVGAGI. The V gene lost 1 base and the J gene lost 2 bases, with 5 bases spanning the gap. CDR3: CASSYWNQETQYF. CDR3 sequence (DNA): TGTGCCAGCAGTTACTGGAATCAAGAGACCCAGTACTTC.

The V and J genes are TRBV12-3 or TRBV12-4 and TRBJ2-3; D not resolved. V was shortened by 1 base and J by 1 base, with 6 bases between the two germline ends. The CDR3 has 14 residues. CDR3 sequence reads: CASSLDEGTDTQYF. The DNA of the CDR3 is TGTGCCAGCAGTTTAGACGAGGGCACAGATACGCAGTATTTT.

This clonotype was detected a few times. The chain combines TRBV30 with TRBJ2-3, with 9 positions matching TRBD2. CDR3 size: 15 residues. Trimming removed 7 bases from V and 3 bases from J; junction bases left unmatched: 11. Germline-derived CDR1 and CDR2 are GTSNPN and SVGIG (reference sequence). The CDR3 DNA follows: TGTGCCTCGATAACCCGAAGCGGGAGGACAGATACGCAGTATTTT. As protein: CASITRSGRTDTQYF.

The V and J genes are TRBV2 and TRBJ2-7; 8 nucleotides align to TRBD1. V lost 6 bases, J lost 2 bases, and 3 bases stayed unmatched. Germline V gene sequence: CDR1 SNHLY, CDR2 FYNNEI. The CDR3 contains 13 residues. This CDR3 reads CASRRQGTYEQYF. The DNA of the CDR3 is TGTGCCAGCAGAAGACAGGGGACCTACGAGCAGTACTTC.

The CDR3 sequence is CASRSPSGTGPGELFF. The CDR3 coding sequence is TGTGCCAGCAGGTCCCCTTCCGGGACAGGGCCCGGGGAGCTGTTTTTT. The chain recombines TRBV12-3 or TRBV12-4 with TRBJ2-2; 9 positions match TRBD1. CDR3 length equals 16 residues. V shed 6 bases and J 6 bases; nucleotides not matched to a gene: 11.

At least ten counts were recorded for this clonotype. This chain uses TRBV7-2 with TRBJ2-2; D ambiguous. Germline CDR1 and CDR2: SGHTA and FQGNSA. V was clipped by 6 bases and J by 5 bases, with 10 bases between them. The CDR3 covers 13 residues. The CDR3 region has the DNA TGTGCCAGCAGTTCAGAGGTTACCGGGGAGCTGTTTTTT. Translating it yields CASSSEVTGELFF.

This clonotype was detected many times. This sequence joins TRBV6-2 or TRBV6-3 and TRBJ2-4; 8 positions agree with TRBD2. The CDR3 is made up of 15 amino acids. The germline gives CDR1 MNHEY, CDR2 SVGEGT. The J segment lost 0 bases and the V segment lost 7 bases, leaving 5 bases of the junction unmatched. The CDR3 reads CASKSGGAAKNIQYF. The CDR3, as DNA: TGTGCCAGCAAATCCGGGGGGGCAGCCAAAAACATTCAGTACTTC.

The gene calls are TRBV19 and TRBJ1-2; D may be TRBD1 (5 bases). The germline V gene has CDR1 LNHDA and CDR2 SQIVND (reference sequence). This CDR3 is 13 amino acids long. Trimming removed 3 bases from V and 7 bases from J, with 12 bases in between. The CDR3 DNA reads TGTGCCAGTAGTATCCGGGACGGAAGTGGCTACACCTTC. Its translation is CASSIRDGSGYTF.

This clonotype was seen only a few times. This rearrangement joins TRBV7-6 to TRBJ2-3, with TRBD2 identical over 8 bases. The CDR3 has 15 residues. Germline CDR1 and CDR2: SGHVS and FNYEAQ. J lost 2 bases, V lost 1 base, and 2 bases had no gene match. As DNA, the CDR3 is TGTGCCAGCAGCTTAGGTAGCGGGGCCACAGATACGCAGTATTTT. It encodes CASSLGSGATDTQYF.